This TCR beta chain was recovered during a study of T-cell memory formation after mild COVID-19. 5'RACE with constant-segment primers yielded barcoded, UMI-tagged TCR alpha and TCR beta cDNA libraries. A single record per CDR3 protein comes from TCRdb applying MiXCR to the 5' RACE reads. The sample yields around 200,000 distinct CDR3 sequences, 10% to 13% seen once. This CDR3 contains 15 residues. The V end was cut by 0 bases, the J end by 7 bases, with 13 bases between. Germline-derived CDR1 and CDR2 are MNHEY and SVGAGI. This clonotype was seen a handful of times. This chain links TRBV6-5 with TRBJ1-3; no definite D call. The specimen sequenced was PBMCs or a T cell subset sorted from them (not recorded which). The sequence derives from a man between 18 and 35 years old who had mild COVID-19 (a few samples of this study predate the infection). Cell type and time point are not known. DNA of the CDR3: TGTGCCAGCAGTTACTCTAGCATAATTGGGAACACCATATATTTT. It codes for CASSYSSIIGNTIYF.